Shown below are 3 T cell receptor beta chains from a single sample sequenced in a study of CD8 T cells in Susac syndrome. The RNA input was roughly 0.45 to 1 ug, and it was reverse transcribed with random hexamers. TCRdb analysed the immunoSEQ multiplex PCR reads with MiXCR anew, one entry per CDR3 protein. The table lists hundreds of thousands of distinct CDR3 sequences, around 85% of them singletons. The sequenced material came from CD8+ T cells from PBMCs. The receptors originated from a human donor with multiple sclerosis.

V gene TRBV6-1 combines with J gene TRBJ1-1; D possibly corresponds to TRBD1 (6 bases). CDR3 length: 15 residues. Trimming took 2 bases from V and 3 from J, leaving 13 bases between them. The germline gives CDR1 MNHNS, CDR2 SASEGT. Here the CDR3 reads CASSEFSQGHTEAFF. The CDR3 DNA reads as TGTGCCAGCAGTGAATTCTCACAGGGCCACACTGAAGCTTTCTTT.

The chain is built from TRBV5-4 and TRBJ1-1; 7 positions agree with TRBD1. The CDR3 totals 14 residues. CDR1 and CDR2 from the germline V gene are SGHNT and YYREEE (reference sequence). J lost 4 bases, V lost 3 bases, and 6 bases had no gene match. The CDR3, as DNA: TGTGCCAGCAGCTCGACTACAGGGGCCACTGAAGCTTTCTTT. Translation gives CASSSTTGATEAFF.

This rearrangement joins TRBV9 to TRBJ2-6; D is unclear. V was shortened by 2 bases and J by 0 bases, with 15 bases between the two germline ends. Germline V gene lookup returns CDR1 SGDLS and CDR2 YYNGEE. The CDR3 has 18 amino acids. The CDR3 here is CASSVSGQEFSGANVLTF. CDR3 DNA: TGTGCCAGCAGCGTGAGTGGGCAGGAGTTCTCTGGGGCCAACGTCCTGACTTTC.